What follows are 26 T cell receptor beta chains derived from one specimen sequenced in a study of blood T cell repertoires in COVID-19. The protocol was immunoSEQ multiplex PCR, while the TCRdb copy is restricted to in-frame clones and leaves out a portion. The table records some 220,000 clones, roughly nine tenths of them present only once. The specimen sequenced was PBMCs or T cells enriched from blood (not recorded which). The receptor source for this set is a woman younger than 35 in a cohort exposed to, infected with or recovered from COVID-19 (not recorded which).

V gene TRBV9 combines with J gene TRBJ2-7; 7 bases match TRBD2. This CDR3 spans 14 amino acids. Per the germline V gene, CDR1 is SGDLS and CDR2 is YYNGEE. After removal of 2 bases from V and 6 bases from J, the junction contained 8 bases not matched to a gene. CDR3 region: CASSVGLEGLEQYF. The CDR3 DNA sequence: TGTGCCAGCAGCGTCGGACTAGAGGGGCTCGAGCAGTACTTC.

CDR3 nucleotides: TGTGCCAGCAGCGTGGGCAGGGAAGATACGCAGTATTTT. This encodes CASSVGREDTQYF. V is TRBV9 and J is TRBJ2-3; the D gene is possibly TRBD1 (5 bases). Deletions cut 2 bases from V and 5 bases from J, with 9 bases between. The CDR3 contains 13 residues. From germline, CDR1 is SGDLS and CDR2 YYNGEE.

The CDR3 protein is CASSTPLSGNTIYF. The DNA for the CDR3 is TGTGCCAGTAGTACACCTCTATCTGGAAACACCATATATTTT. This chain links TRBV19 with TRBJ1-3; D remains ambiguous. Germline loops: CDR1 LNHDA, CDR2 SQIVND (reference sequence). CDR3 length equals 14 residues. Trimming shortened V by 4 bases and J by 1 base, and 8 bases separated the two germline ends.

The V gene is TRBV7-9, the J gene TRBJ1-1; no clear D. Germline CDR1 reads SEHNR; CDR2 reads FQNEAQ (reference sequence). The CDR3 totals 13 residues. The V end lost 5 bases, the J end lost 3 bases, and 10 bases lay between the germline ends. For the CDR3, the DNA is TGTGCCAGCAGCCTAATATCCGACACTGAAGCTTTCTTT. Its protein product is CASSLISDTEAFF.

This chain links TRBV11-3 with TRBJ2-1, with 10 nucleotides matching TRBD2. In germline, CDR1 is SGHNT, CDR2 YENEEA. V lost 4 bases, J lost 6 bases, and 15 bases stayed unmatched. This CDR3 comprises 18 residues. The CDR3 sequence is CASSSLTLAGGPFNEQFF. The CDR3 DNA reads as TGTGCCAGCAGCTCCTTAACCTTAGCGGGAGGTCCTTTCAATGAGCAGTTCTTC.

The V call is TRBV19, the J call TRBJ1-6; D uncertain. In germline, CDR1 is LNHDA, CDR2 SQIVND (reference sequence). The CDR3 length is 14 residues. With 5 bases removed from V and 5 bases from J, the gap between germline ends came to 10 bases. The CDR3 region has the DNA TGTGCCAGTAGTTGGGGAGTAAATAATTCACCCCTCCACTTT. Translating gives CASSWGVNNSPLHF.

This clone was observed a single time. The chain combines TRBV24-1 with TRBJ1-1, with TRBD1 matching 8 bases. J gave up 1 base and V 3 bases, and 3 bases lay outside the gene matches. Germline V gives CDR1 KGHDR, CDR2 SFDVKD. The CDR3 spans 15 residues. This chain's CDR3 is CATSDPGTGNTEAFF. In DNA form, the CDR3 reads TGTGCCACCAGTGATCCCGGGACAGGGAACACTGAAGCTTTCTTT.

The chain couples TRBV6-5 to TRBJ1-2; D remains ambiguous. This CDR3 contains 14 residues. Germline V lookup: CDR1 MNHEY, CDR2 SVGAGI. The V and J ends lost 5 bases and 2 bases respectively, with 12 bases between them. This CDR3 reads CASSPGSINYGYTF. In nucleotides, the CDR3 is TGTGCCAGCAGTCCCGGGAGCATCAACTATGGCTACACCTTC.

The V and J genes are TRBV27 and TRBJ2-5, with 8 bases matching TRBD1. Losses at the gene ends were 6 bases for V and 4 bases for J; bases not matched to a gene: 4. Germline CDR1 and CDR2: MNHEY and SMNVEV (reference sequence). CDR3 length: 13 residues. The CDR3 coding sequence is TGTGCCAGCAGCGGACAGGGATTAGAGACCCAGTACTTC. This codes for CASSGQGLETQYF.

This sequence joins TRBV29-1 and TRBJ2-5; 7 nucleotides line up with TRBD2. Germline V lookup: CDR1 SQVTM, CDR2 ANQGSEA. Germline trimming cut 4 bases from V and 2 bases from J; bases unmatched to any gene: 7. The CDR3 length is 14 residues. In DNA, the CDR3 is TGCAGCGTTGGGAGACCGGGACTACAAGAGACCCAGTACTTC. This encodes CSVGRPGLQETQYF.

The CDR3 nucleotides are TGTGCCAGCAGCTTAGGAAGCGGAGGGAATACGCAGTATTTT. Its protein is CASSLGSGGNTQYF. V is TRBV7-2 and J is TRBJ2-3; maybe TRBD2 (6 bases). Germline V gene sequence: CDR1 SGHTA, CDR2 FQGNSA. This CDR3 comprises 14 residues. With 1 base removed from V and 7 bases from J, the gap between germline ends came to 12 bases.

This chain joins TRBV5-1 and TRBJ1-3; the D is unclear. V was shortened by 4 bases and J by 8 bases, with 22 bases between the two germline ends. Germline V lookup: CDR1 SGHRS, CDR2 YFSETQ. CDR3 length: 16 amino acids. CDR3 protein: CASSPRAGVEGDTIYF. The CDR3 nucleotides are TGCGCCAGCAGCCCAAGAGCAGGCGTCGAGGGAGACACCATATATTTT.

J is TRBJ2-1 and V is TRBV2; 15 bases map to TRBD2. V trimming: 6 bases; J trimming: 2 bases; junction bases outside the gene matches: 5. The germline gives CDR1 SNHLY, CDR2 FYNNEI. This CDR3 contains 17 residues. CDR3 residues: CASRPGLAGGPYNEQFF. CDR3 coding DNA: TGTGCCAGCAGGCCGGGACTAGCGGGAGGCCCCTACAATGAGCAGTTCTTC.

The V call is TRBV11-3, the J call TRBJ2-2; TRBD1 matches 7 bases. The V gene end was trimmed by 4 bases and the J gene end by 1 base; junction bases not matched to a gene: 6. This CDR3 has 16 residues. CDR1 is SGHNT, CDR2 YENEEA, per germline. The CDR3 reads CASSSATGRNTGELFF. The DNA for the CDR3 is TGTGCCAGCAGCTCCGCGACAGGGCGGAACACCGGGGAGCTGTTTTTT.

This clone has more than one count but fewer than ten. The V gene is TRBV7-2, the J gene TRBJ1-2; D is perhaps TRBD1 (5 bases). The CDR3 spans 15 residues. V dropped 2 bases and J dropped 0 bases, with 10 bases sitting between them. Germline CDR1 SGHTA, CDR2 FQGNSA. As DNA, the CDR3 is TGTGCCAGCAGCTTAAGCCAGGGCGCTAACTATGGCTACACCTTC. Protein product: CASSLSQGANYGYTF.

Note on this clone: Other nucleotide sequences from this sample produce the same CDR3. Here the CDR3 reads CASSVGAGAGEKLFF. The DNA for the CDR3 is TGTGCCAGCAGCGTAGGGGCAGGAGCGGGAGAAAAACTGTTTTTT. The J gene is TRBJ1-4, the V gene TRBV9, with no clear D. Looked up from germline, CDR1 is SGDLS and CDR2 is YYNGEE. With 0 bases removed from V and 8 bases from J, the gap between germline ends came to 14 bases. The CDR3 consists of 15 residues.

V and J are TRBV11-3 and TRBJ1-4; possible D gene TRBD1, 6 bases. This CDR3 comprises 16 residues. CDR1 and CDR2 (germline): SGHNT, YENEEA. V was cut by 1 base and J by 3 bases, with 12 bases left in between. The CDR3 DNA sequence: TGTGCCAGCAGCTTAGGTGGACGGACAGCTAATGAAAAACTGTTTTTT. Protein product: CASSLGGRTANEKLFF.

CDR3 residues: CSGVDEVRTPRVGTDTQYF. The CDR3 DNA reads TGCAGCGGGGTGGACGAGGTCAGGACTCCCCGGGTCGGCACAGATACGCAGTATTTT. The chain couples TRBV29-1 to TRBJ2-3, with D tentatively TRBD2 (5 bases). The CDR3 has 19 amino acids. V was cut by 7 bases and J by 1 base, with 30 bases left in between. The germline gives CDR1 SQVTM, CDR2 ANQGSEA.

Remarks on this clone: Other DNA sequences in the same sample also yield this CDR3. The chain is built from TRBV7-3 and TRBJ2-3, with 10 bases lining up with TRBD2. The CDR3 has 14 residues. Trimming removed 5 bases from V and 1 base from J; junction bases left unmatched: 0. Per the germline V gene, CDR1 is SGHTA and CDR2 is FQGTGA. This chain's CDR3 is CASSLAGGTDTQYF. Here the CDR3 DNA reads TGTGCCAGCAGCCTAGCGGGAGGCACAGATACGCAGTATTTT.

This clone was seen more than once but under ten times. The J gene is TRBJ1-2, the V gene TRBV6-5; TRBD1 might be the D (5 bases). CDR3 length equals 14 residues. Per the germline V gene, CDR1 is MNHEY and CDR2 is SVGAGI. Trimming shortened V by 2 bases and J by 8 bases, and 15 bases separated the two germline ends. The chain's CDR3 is CASSYQGGSEGYTF. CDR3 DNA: TGTGCCAGCAGTTACCAGGGTGGATCTGAAGGCTACACCTTC.

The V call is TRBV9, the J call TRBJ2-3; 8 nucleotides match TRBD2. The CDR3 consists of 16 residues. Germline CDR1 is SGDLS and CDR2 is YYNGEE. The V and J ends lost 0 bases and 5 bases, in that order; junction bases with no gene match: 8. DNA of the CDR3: TGTGCCAGCAGCGTAGAGGGGGGGCTAGCGGGAGATACGCAGTATTTT. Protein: CASSVEGGLAGDTQYF. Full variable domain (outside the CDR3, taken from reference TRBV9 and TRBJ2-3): DSGVTQTPKHLITATGQRVTLRCSPRSGDLSVYWYQQSLDQGLQFLIQYYNGEERAKGNILERFSAQQFPDLHSELNLSSLELGDSALYFCASSVEGGLAGDTQYFGPGTRLTVL.

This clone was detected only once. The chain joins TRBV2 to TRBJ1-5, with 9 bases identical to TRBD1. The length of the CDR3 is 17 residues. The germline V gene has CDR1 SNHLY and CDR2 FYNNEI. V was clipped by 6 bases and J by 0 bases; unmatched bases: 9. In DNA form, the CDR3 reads TGTGCCAGCAGCGGGACAGGGAGCAGGAGTAGCAATCAGCCCCAGCATTTT. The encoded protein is CASSGTGSRSSNQPQHF.

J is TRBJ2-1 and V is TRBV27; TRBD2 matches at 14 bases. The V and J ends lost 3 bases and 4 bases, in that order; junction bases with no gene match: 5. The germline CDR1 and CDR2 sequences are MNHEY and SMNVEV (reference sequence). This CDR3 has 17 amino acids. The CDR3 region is CASSFPGTSGGYNEQFF. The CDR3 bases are TGTGCCAGCAGTTTCCCCGGGACTAGCGGGGGTTACAATGAGCAGTTCTTC.

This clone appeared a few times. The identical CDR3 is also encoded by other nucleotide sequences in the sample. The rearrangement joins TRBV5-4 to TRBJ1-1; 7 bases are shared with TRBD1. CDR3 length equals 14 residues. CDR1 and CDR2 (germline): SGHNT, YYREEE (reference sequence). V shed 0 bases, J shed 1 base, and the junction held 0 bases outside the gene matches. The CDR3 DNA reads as TGTGCCAGCAGCTTGGACAGGGGGAACACTGAAGCTTTCTTT. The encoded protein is CASSLDRGNTEAFF.

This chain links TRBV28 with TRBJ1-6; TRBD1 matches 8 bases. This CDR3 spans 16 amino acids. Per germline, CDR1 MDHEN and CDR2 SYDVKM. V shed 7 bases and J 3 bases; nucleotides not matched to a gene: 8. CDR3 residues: CASIYQGASYNSPLHF. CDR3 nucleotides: TGTGCCAGCATATACCAGGGGGCAAGCTATAATTCACCCCTCCACTTT.

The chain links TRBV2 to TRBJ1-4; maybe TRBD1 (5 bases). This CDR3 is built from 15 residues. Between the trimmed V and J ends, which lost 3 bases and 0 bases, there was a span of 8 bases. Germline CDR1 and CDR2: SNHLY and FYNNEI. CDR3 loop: CASSETEATNEKLFF. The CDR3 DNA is TGTGCCAGCAGTGAGACAGAGGCAACTAATGAAAAACTGTTTTTT. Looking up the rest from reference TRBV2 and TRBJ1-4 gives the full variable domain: EPEVTQTPSHQVTQMGQEVILRCVPISNHLYFYWYRQILGQKVEFLVSFYNNEISEKSEIFDDQFSVERPDGSNFTLKIRSTKLEDSAMYFCASSETEATNEKLFFGSGTQLSVL.